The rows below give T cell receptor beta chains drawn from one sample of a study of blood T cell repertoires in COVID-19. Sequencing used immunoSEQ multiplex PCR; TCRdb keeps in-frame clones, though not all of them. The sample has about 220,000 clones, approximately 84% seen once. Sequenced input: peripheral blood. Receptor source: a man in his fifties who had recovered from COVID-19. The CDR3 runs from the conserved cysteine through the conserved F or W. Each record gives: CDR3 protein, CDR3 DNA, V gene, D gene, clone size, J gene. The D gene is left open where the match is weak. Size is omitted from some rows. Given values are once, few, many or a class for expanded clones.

CDR3: CAWSLTGGYEKLFF
DNA: TGTGCCTGGAGTTTGACAGGGGGGTACGAAAAACTGTTTTTT
V: TRBV30
D: TRBD1
size: .
J: TRBJ1-4

CDR3: CASSLSPGLAGVGRETQYF
DNA: TGTGCCAGCAGTTTGTCCCCGGGACTAGCGGGAGTGGGGAGAGAGACCCAGTACTTC
V: TRBV27
D: TRBD2
size: .
J: TRBJ2-5

CDR3: CASGTGSIRTDTQYF
DNA: TGTGCCAGCGGTACAGGTAGTATTCGCACAGATACGCAGTATTTT
V: TRBV19
D: .
size: .
J: TRBJ2-3

CDR3: CASSQVVNTEAFF
DNA: TGTGCCAGCAGCCAAGTAGTGAACACTGAAGCTTTCTTT
V: TRBV3-1/TRBV3-2
D: .
size: .
J: TRBJ1-1

CDR3: CASSEYGQAVYEQYF
DNA: TGTGCCAGCAGTGAATACGGCCAAGCGGTTTACGAGCAGTACTTC
V: TRBV6-1
D: .
size: .
J: TRBJ2-7

CDR3: CASSFAGSLASPLHF
DNA: TGCGCCAGCAGCTTTGCGGGGTCCCTGGCTTCACCCCTCCACTTT
V: TRBV5-1
D: .
size: .
J: TRBJ1-6

CDR3: CASSSTGRTNEKLFF
DNA: TGTGCCAGCTCATCTACAGGGCGAACTAATGAAAAACTGTTTTTT
V: TRBV18
D: .
size: .
J: TRBJ1-4

CDR3: CAWSWGPRETQYF
DNA: TGTGCCTGGAGTTGGGGCCCCCGGGAGACCCAGTACTTC
V: TRBV30
D: .
size: .
J: TRBJ2-5

CDR3: CASTLGASGSNEQFF
DNA: TGTGCCAGCACCCTTGGGGCTAGCGGGAGTAATGAGCAGTTCTTC
V: TRBV6-5
D: TRBD2
size: .
J: TRBJ2-1

CDR3: CASRDEGSGNTIYF
DNA: TGTGCCAGCAGGGACGAGGGCTCTGGAAACACCATATATTTT
V: TRBV28
D: .
size: .
J: TRBJ1-3

CDR3: CASRPQGRAEKLFF
DNA: TGTGCCAGCAGGCCCCAGGGGCGCGCTGAAAAACTGTTTTTT
V: TRBV2
D: .
size: .
J: TRBJ1-4

CDR3: CASSLESIYGYTF
DNA: TGTGCCAGCAGCTTAGAGAGTATCTATGGCTACACCTTC
V: TRBV11-2
D: .
size: .
J: TRBJ1-2

CDR3: CASSQGGLAYEQYF
DNA: TGTGCCAGCAGCCAAGGCGGGTTGGCCTACGAGCAGTACTTC
V: TRBV3-1/TRBV3-2
D: .
size: .
J: TRBJ2-7

CDR3: CASTGADNSPLHF
DNA: TGTGCCAGCACAGGGGCCGATAATTCACCCCTCCACTTT
V: TRBV28
D: .
size: .
J: TRBJ1-6

CDR3: CAWSVGQGVSPLHF
DNA: TGTGCCTGGAGTGTAGGACAGGGGGTTTCACCCCTCCACTTT
V: TRBV30
D: TRBD1
size: .
J: TRBJ1-6

CDR3: CALGANYGYTF
DNA: TGTGCCCTGGGGGCGAACTATGGCTACACCTTC
V: TRBV28
D: .
size: .
J: TRBJ1-2

CDR3: CASNLHGLAVLGVNEQFF
DNA: TGTGCCAGCAACCTACACGGGCTAGCGGTTCTTGGGGTCAATGAGCAGTTCTTC
V: TRBV13
D: TRBD2
size: .
J: TRBJ2-1

CDR3: CASSPRQAYNEQFF
DNA: TGTGCCAGCAGTCCCCGACAAGCCTACAATGAGCAGTTCTTC
V: TRBV6-2/TRBV6-3
D: .
size: .
J: TRBJ2-1

CDR3: CASSNAGTANNEQFF
DNA: TGTGCCAGCAGTAATGCCGGGACAGCAAACAATGAGCAGTTCTTC
V: TRBV2
D: TRBD1
size: .
J: TRBJ2-1

CDR3: CASSLSSGSGNIQYF
DNA: TGTGCCAGCAGCCTTTCTAGCGGGAGCGGAAACATTCAGTACTTC
V: TRBV11-2
D: TRBD2
size: .
J: TRBJ2-4

CDR3: CASSSTGGNNQPQHF
DNA: TGTGCCAGCAGTTCGACAGGGGGCAACAATCAGCCCCAGCATTTT
V: TRBV27
D: TRBD1
size: .
J: TRBJ1-5

CDR3: CASSLARVSYNEQFF
DNA: TGCGCCAGCAGCTTGGCCAGGGTTTCCTACAATGAGCAGTTCTTC
V: TRBV5-1
D: .
size: .
J: TRBJ2-1

CDR3: CASRLTGGLNYEQYF
DNA: TGTGCCAGCAGATTAACAGGGGGGTTAAACTACGAGCAGTACTTC
V: TRBV2
D: TRBD1
size: .
J: TRBJ2-7

CDR3: CAISDPPGLATGTQYF
DNA: TGTGCCATCAGTGACCCCCCGGGACTAGCCACGGGTACGCAGTATTTT
V: TRBV10-3
D: TRBD2
size: .
J: TRBJ2-3

CDR3: CATSTTSLAGAASYNEQFF
DNA: TGTGCCACCAGCACAACAAGCCTAGCGGGAGCAGCCTCCTACAATGAGCAGTTCTTC
V: TRBV15
D: TRBD2
size: once
J: TRBJ2-1

CDR3: CASSLHRDQPQHF
DNA: TGTGCCAGCAGCTTACATCGAGATCAGCCCCAGCATTTT
V: TRBV11-2
D: .
size: .
J: TRBJ1-5

CDR3: CASSLYSGYTIYF
DNA: TGTGCCAGCAGCTTATATTCTGGCTACACCATATATTTT
V: TRBV13
D: .
size: .
J: TRBJ1-3

CDR3: CASSLVPGMNTEAFF
DNA: TGCGCCAGCAGCTTGGTTCCAGGTATGAACACTGAAGCTTTCTTT
V: TRBV5-1
D: .
size: .
J: TRBJ1-1

CDR3: CASSAEKYHEQYF
DNA: TGTGCCAGCAGTGCGGAGAAGTACCACGAGCAGTACTTC
V: TRBV2
D: .
size: once
J: TRBJ2-7

CDR3: CASSLLAGMGEQYF
DNA: TGTGCCAGCAGCCTACTAGCGGGAATGGGCGAGCAGTACTTC
V: TRBV3-1/TRBV3-2
D: TRBD2
size: .
J: TRBJ2-7

CDR3: CASSVAPGGRETQYF
DNA: TGTGCCAGCAGCGTAGCTCCGGGAGGGCGAGAGACCCAGTACTTC
V: TRBV9
D: TRBD2
size: .
J: TRBJ2-5

CDR3: CASSRRTSGNLLTDTQYF
DNA: TGTGCCAGCAGCCGTCGGACTAGCGGGAACCTATTAACAGATACGCAGTATTTT
V: TRBV11-2
D: TRBD2
size: .
J: TRBJ2-3

CDR3: CASSLAGTSGSSYNEQFF
DNA: TGTGCCAGCAGCTTAGCTGGGACTAGCGGCAGCTCCTACAATGAGCAGTTCTTC
V: TRBV13
D: TRBD2
size: .
J: TRBJ2-1

CDR3: CASSTGGANEQFF
DNA: TGTGCCAGCAGTACTGGGGGGGCGAATGAGCAGTTCTTC
V: TRBV6-5
D: .
size: .
J: TRBJ2-1

CDR3: CASSVNAGGGTDTQYF
DNA: TGTGCCAGCAGCGTAAATGCGGGAGGGGGAACAGATACGCAGTATTTT
V: TRBV9
D: TRBD2
size: .
J: TRBJ2-3

CDR3: CASSSATELLYEQYF
DNA: TGTGCCAGCAGTTCCGCAACCGAGCTCCTCTACGAGCAGTACTTC
V: TRBV28
D: .
size: once
J: TRBJ2-7

CDR3: CASSSGTGIYGYTF
DNA: TGTGCCAGCAGCTCGGGGACAGGAATCTATGGCTACACCTTC
V: TRBV5-6
D: TRBD1
size: .
J: TRBJ1-2

CDR3: CASSLVLSGITGELFF
DNA: TGTGCCAGCAGCTTAGTTTTAAGCGGGATTACCGGGGAGCTGTTTTTT
V: TRBV11-2
D: TRBD2
size: .
J: TRBJ2-2

CDR3: CASSALAGGNEQFF
DNA: TGTGCCAGCAGTGCCTTAGCGGGAGGCAATGAGCAGTTCTTC
V: TRBV2
D: TRBD2
size: few
J: TRBJ2-1

CDR3: CASSLQGETQYF
DNA: TGTGCCAGCAGCCTACAGGGAGAGACCCAGTACTTC
V: TRBV27
D: .
size: .
J: TRBJ2-5

CDR3: CASSLDGGGPGDTQYF
DNA: TGTGCCAGCAGCTTAGACGGGGGAGGGCCGGGAGATACGCAGTATTTT
V: TRBV11-2
D: TRBD2
size: .
J: TRBJ2-3

CDR3: CASRRSGTAGYEQYF
DNA: TGTGCCAGCAGAAGATCCGGGACAGCAGGGTACGAGCAGTACTTC
V: TRBV6-5
D: TRBD1
size: .
J: TRBJ2-7

CDR3: CASSQVSKTAHGYTF
DNA: TGTGCCAGCAGCCAAGTCAGCAAGACAGCCCATGGCTACACCTTC
V: TRBV4-2
D: .
size: .
J: TRBJ1-2

CDR3: CATAGLFSYNEQFF
DNA: TGTGCCACAGCGGGACTTTTCAGCTACAATGAGCAGTTCTTC
V: TRBV19
D: TRBD2
size: .
J: TRBJ2-1

CDR3: CASSRDRPTRNHQPQHF
DNA: TGTGCCAGCAGCCGGGACAGGCCGACAAGGAACCATCAGCCCCAGCATTTT
V: TRBV2
D: TRBD1
size: few
J: TRBJ1-5

CDR3: CASSWTGVNTEAFF
DNA: TGTGCCAGCAGCTGGACAGGGGTGAACACTGAAGCTTTCTTT
V: TRBV7-9
D: TRBD1
size: .
J: TRBJ1-1

CDR3: CASSRERGWYYEQYF
DNA: TGCGCCAGCAGTCGTGAGCGAGGTTGGTACTACGAGCAGTACTTC
V: TRBV23-1
D: .
size: .
J: TRBJ2-7

CDR3: CASRRQGYSPLHF
DNA: TGTGCCAGCAGGAGACAGGGTTACTCACCCCTCCACTTT
V: TRBV6-5
D: TRBD1
size: once
J: TRBJ1-6

CDR3: CASSPYTQGAHEQYF
DNA: TGTGCCAGCAGTCCCTATACACAGGGGGCTCACGAGCAGTACTTC
V: TRBV28
D: TRBD1
size: .
J: TRBJ2-7

CDR3: CASRDRVVGSPLHF
DNA: TGTGCCAGCAGAGACAGGGTTGTGGGATCACCCCTCCACTTT
V: TRBV28
D: TRBD1
size: .
J: TRBJ1-6

CDR3: CASSPSWAGELFF
DNA: TGTGCCAGTAGCCCTAGTTGGGCCGGGGAGCTGTTTTTT
V: TRBV19
D: .
size: .
J: TRBJ2-2